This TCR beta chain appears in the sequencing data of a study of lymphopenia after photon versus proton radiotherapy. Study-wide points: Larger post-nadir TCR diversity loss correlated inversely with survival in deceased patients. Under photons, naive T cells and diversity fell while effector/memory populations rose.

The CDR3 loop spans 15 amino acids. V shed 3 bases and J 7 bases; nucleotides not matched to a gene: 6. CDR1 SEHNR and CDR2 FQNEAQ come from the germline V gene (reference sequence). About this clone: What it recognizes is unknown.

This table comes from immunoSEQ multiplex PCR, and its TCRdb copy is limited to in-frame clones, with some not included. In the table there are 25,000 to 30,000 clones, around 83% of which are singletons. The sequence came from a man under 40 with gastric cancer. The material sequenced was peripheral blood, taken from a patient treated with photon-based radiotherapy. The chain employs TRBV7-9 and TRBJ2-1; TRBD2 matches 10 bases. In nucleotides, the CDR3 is TGTGCCAGCAGCTTTCTAGCGGGAGTTGAAAATGAGCAGTTCTTC. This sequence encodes CASSFLAGVENEQFF.